This T cell receptor beta chain was captured in a study of T cells after yellow fever vaccination. Study in general: Low-cell-number fractions were prepared with SMART-Seq v4 Ultra Low Input. General observations from the study: Although the secondary response was weaker, it peaked faster, at day 5 versus 15. A large majority of primary-vaccination clones showed up again after the booster (roughly 95% CD4, around 90% CD8).

On this clonotype: Its matching antigen is unknown.

In making TCR cDNA, 5'RACE template switching added a universal primer site and UMIs to it. TCRdb re-called the 5' RACE reads through MiXCR, storing one row per CDR3 protein. The sample yields roughly 320,000 distinct CDR3 sequences, 9.5% to 12% seen once. CDR3 length equals 15 residues. From germline, CDR1 is SNHLY and CDR2 FYNNEI. V and J are TRBV2 and TRBJ2-2, with D perhaps matching TRBD1 or TRBD2 (5 bases each). Sequenced here: CD4+ T cells sorted from PBMCs, sampled 45 days after the yellow fever booster vaccination. The TCR was taken from a man younger than 30 who received the YFV17D yellow fever vaccine. CDR3 sequence (DNA): TGTGCTCTTGGGGGTATGGGAAGTGGTACCGGGGAGCTGTTTTTT. Residues: CALGGMGSGTGELFF.